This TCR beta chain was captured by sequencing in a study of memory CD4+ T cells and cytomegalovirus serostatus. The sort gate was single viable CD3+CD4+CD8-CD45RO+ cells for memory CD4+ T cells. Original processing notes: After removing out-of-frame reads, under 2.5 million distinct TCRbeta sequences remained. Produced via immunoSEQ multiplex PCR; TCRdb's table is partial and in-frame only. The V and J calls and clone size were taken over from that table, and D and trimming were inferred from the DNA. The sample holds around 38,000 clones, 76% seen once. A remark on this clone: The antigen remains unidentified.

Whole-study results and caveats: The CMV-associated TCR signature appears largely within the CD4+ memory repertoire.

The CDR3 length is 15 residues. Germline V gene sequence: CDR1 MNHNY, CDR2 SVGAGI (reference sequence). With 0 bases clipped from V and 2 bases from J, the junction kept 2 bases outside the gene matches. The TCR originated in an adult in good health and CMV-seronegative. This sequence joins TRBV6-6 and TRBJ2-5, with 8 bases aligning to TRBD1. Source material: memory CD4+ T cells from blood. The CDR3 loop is CASSYSHRGQETQYF. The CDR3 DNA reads TGTGCCAGCAGTTACTCCCACAGGGGGCAAGAGACCCAGTACTTC.